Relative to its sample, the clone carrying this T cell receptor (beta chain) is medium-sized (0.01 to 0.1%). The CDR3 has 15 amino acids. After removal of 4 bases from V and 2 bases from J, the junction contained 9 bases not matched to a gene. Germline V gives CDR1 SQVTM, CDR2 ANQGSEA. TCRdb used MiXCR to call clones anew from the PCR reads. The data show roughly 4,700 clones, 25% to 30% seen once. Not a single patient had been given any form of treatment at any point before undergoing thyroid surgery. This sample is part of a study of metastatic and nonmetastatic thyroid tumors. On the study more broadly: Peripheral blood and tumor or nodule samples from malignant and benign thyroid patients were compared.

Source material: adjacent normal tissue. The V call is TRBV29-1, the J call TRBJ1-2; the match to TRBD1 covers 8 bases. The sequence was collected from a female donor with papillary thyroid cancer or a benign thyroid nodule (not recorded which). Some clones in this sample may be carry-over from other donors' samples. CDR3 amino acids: CSVVEGDRLNYGYTF. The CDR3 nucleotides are TGCAGCGTTGTAGAGGGGGACAGGCTGAACTATGGCTACACCTTC.